This T cell receptor (beta chain) stems from a study of T-cell memory formation after mild COVID-19. The authors produced TCR alpha and TCR beta cDNA libraries with sample barcodes and UMIs by 5'RACE using constant-segment primers. TCRdb re-analysed the 5' RACE reads in MiXCR, keeping a single row per CDR3 protein. The sample carries fewer than 400,000 distinct CDR3 sequences, approximately 15% recorded once. The germline CDR1 and CDR2 sequences are SGHDN and FVKESK. The CDR3 extends over 16 amino acids. Of note for this clonotype: Its antigen is not identified. The junction does not match germline at one end; this may be a read error.

Study conclusions and caveats: Later expanders leaned toward CD4+, whereas clones contracting from day 15 to 85 were balanced CD4/CD8.

This rearrangement joins TRBV14 to TRBJ2-1, with D possibly TRBD1 on 5 matching bases. Sequenced: PBMCs or a T cell subset sorted from them (not recorded which). This TCR derives from a man in his late teens or twenties who had mild COVID-19 (a few samples of this study predate the infection). Cell type and time point are not known. The CDR3, as DNA: TGTGCCAGCAGCGAAGAAGGGCTGGGGCGTTTCAATGAGCAGTTCTTC. Translated, it gives CASSEEGLGRFNEQFF.